The rows below give T cell receptor beta chains drawn from one sample of a study of T cells in Graves' hyperthyroidism and ophthalmopathy. TCRdb redid the calling of the multiplex PCR reads with MiXCR, one entry per CDR3 protein. The table has a few hundred thousand distinct CDR3 sequences, 18% seen once. What was sequenced was blood. The receptors come from a woman aged 45-65 years with Graves' hyperthyroidism. CDR3s include the opening cysteine and the closing phenylalanine or tryptophan. A D gene is named only where the DNA matches it firmly. Size values are once, few and many counts, or a class for expanded clones, and some rows have none.

V: TRBV28; J: TRBJ2-5; D: TRBD2; size: .; length: 14; DNA: TGTGCCTCCCTGCCTAGCGGGAGTGGAGAGACCCAGTACTTC; CDR3: CASLPSGSGETQYF
V: TRBV3-1; J: TRBJ2-5; D: TRBD2; size: .; length: 15; DNA: TGTGCCAGCAGCCAAGATCGGGAGGGCCTTGAGACCCAGTACTTC; CDR3: CASSQDREGLETQYF
V: TRBV20-1; J: TRBJ2-5; D: .; size: .; length: 13; DNA: TGCAGTGCTAGAGCCGGGGGCCGGGAGACCCAGTACTTC; CDR3: CSARAGGRETQYF
V: TRBV27; J: TRBJ1-6; D: .; size: few; length: 14; DNA: TGTGCCAGCCCTGGGGGGGCAGGGGATTCACCCCTCCACTTT; CDR3: CASPGGAGDSPLHF
V: TRBV10-2; J: TRBJ1-4; D: TRBD1; size: .; length: 14; DNA: TGCGCCAGCAGTGACGGGACAGGGAATGAAAAACTGTTTTTT; CDR3: CASSDGTGNEKLFF
V: TRBV6-6; J: TRBJ2-4; D: .; size: .; length: 15; DNA: TGTGCCAGCAGTTACTCGGGAAAAGCCAAAAACATTCAGTACTTC; CDR3: CASSYSGKAKNIQYF
V: TRBV10-3; J: TRBJ2-1; D: .; size: few; length: 17; DNA: TGTGCCATCAGTGAGGTTGGGACTTTGAGCTCCTACAATGAGCAGTTCTTC; CDR3: CAISEVGTLSSYNEQFF
V: TRBV6-1; J: TRBJ2-3; D: TRBD2; size: .; length: 16; DNA: TGTGCCAGCAGCCAACCGCGACTAGCGGGCAGAGATACGCAGTATTTT; CDR3: CASSQPRLAGRDTQYF
V: TRBV5-5; J: TRBJ2-5; D: .; size: many; length: 16; DNA: TGTGCCAGCAGCCACGAGACTCCAGGGAGCCAAGAGACCCAGTACTTC; CDR3: CASSHETPGSQETQYF
V: TRBV6-2/TRBV6-3; J: TRBJ2-5; D: TRBD1; size: .; length: 16; DNA: TGTGCCAGCAGTTACTTCGCGACAGGGGGCGAGGAGACCCGGTACTTC; CDR3: CASSYFATGGEETRYF
V: TRBV6-5; J: TRBJ2-2; D: .; size: .; length: 13; DNA: TGTGCCAGCAGTTCCGGGGGTGGCGGGGAGCTGTTTTTT; CDR3: CASSSGGGGELFF
V: TRBV6-2/TRBV6-3; J: TRBJ2-3; D: TRBD2; size: few; length: 14; DNA: TGTGCCAGCAGACGGACTAGCGGGGGGGTCACGCAGTATTTT; CDR3: CASRRTSGGVTQYF
V: TRBV29-1; J: TRBJ2-7; D: .; size: many; length: 12; DNA: TGCAGCGTTCAGAACCTTGAGGACGAGCAGTACTTC; CDR3: CSVQNLEDEQYF
V: TRBV3-1; J: TRBJ1-1; D: TRBD1; size: many; length: 15; DNA: TGTGCCAGCAGCCAAGATCGGGGACAGGGGGCTGAAGCTTTCTTT; CDR3: CASSQDRGQGAEAFF
V: TRBV27; J: TRBJ1-4; D: .; size: once; length: 17; DNA: TGTGCCAGCAGTTTGTCTCCGACAGTGGGGTATGGAGAAAAACTGTTTTTT; CDR3: CASSLSPTVGYGEKLFF
V: TRBV7-9; J: TRBJ2-3; D: .; size: many; length: 15; DNA: TGTGCCAGCAGCCCAAGGGGGGCCGGCTCAGATACGCAGTATTTT; CDR3: CASSPRGAGSDTQYF
V: TRBV2; J: TRBJ1-1; D: .; size: many; length: 13; DNA: TGTGCCAGCAGTGCCGGCCTGAACACTGAAGCTTTCTTT; CDR3: CASSAGLNTEAFF
V: TRBV2; J: TRBJ2-1; D: .; size: many; length: 14; DNA: TGTGCCAGCAGTGAAGCGGGACCCTACAATGAGCAGTTCTTC; CDR3: CASSEAGPYNEQFF
V: TRBV6-5; J: TRBJ2-7; D: TRBD1; size: few; length: 16; DNA: TGTGCCAGCAGTTACTCCAGGGGGCAGTATAGGAGCGAGCAGTACTTC; CDR3: CASSYSRGQYRSEQYF
V: TRBV3-1; J: TRBJ1-5; D: .; size: many; length: 14; DNA: TGTGCCAGCAGCCAGATGGGCCCGGATCAGCCCCAGCATTTT; CDR3: CASSQMGPDQPQHF
V: TRBV6-2/TRBV6-3; J: TRBJ1-2; D: TRBD1; size: many; length: 15; DNA: TGTGCCAGCAGTGACTTGACAGGGGTGAGGTATGGCTACACCTTC; CDR3: CASSDLTGVRYGYTF
V: TRBV12-5; J: TRBJ2-1; D: TRBD1; size: .; length: 16; DNA: TGTGCTAGTGGTTTTTGGGTAGAGGACAGGGGCGATGAGCAGTTCTTC; CDR3: CASGFWVEDRGDEQFF
V: TRBV4-1; J: TRBJ2-5; D: TRBD1; size: once; length: 14; DNA: TGCGCCAGCAGCCCCAGACAGGGGGCGGAGACCCAGTACTTC; CDR3: CASSPRQGAETQYF
V: TRBV27; J: TRBJ1-5; D: .; size: .; length: 14; DNA: TGTGCCAGCAGCCCATCCATAATTTGGACGCCCCAGCATTTT; CDR3: CASSPSIIWTPQHF
V: TRBV20-1; J: TRBJ2-1; D: .; size: few; length: 11; DNA: TGCAGTGCGGCTCCGAGGACTGAGCAGTTCTTC; CDR3: CSAAPRTEQFF
V: TRBV7-9; J: TRBJ2-2; D: .; size: .; length: 14; DNA: TGTGCCACCCCGGGATTTGAGGATACCGGGGAGCTGTTTTTT; CDR3: CATPGFEDTGELFF
V: TRBV4-1; J: TRBJ1-3; D: .; size: .; length: 15; DNA: TGCGCCAGCAGCCAAGATGGAAGTGGGGCCTTCTCCATATATTTT; CDR3: CASSQDGSGAFSIYF
V: TRBV10-3; J: TRBJ1-2; D: .; size: .; length: 14; DNA: TGTGCCATCAGTGACGGGGGGTTGAATTATGGCTACACCTTC; CDR3: CAISDGGLNYGYTF
V: TRBV12-3/TRBV12-4; J: TRBJ1-4; D: .; size: many; length: 15; DNA: TGTGCCAGCAGTTTGCAAGGGGGAATGGGTGAAAAACTGTTTTTT; CDR3: CASSLQGGMGEKLFF
V: TRBV30; J: TRBJ1-6; D: TRBD1; size: .; length: 15; DNA: TGTGCCTGGAGTGACCGGGACAGGGATAATTCACCCCTCCACTTT; CDR3: CAWSDRDRDNSPLHF